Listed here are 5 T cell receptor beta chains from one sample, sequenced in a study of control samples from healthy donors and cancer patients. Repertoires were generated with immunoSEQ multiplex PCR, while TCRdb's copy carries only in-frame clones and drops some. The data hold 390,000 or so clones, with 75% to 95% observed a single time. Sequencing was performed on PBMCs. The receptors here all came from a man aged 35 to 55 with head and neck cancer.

CDR3 in DNA: TGTGCCAGCAGCGCGGGACAGGTCACTGAAGCTTTCTTT. Protein sequence: CASSAGQVTEAFF. V is TRBV6-6 and J is TRBJ1-1, with TRBD1 matching over 8 bases. The CDR3 spans 13 residues. Germline V gene data show CDR1 as MNHNY and CDR2 as SVGAGI (reference sequence). V was pared by 6 bases and J by 4 bases, with 4 bases of the junction left unmatched.

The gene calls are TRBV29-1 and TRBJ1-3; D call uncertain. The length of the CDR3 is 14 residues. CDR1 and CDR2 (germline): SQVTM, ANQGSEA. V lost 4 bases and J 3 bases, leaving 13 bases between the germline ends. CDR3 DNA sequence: TGCAGCGTTGCTTGGGGAGCGGATGGAAACACCATATATTTT. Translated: CSVAWGADGNTIYF.

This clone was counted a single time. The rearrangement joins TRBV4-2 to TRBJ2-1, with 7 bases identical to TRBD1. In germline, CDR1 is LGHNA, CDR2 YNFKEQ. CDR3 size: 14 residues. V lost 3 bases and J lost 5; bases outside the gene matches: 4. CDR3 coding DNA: TGTGCCAGCAGCCATTACGACAGGGACAATGAGCAGTTCTTC. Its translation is CASSHYDRDNEQFF.

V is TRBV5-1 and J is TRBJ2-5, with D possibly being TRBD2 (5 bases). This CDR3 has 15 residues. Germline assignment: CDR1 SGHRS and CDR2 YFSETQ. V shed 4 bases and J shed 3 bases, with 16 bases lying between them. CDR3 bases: TGCGCCAGCAGCCCGACCGGACTGGGCAAAGAGACCCAGTACTTC. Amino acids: CASSPTGLGKETQYF.

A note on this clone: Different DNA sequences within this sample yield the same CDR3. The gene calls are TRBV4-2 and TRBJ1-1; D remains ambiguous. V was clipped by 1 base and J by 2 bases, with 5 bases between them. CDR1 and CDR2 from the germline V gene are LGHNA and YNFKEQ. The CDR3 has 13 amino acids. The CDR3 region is CASSQARNTEAFF. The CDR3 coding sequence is TGTGCCAGCAGCCAAGCCAGAAACACTGAAGCTTTCTTT.